The subject of this entry is one TCR beta chain. Its antigen remains unknown. This entry is derived from a study of early stage breast cancer tumors. Turning to the study itself: ER+/PR+/HER2- status applied to about 80% of the 16 invasive breast tumors. Samples were sequenced at about 10-fold average coverage.

Each sample had two DNA replicates, around 0.45 ug blood or about 1.5 ug tissue. Clones were read by immunoSEQ multiplex PCR, and TCRdb kept only the in-frame ones, dropping some. The sample yields about 72,000 clones, more than 60% seen once. Study findings and constraints: Chain pairing and CD4, CD8 or FOXP3 expression were not captured.

Sequencing used blood. The sequence came from a person between 55 and 69 years old with breast cancer.

CDR3 protein: CASSLSGQGGQPQHF. The CDR3 bases are TGTGCCAGCAGCCTTTCCGGACAGGGGGGTCAGCCCCAGCATTTT. The chain uses TRBV7-9 and TRBJ1-5; 10 positions match TRBD1. The V and J ends lost 5 bases and 6 bases, in that order; junction bases with no gene match: 7. Per the germline V gene, CDR1 is SEHNR and CDR2 is FQNEAQ (reference sequence). The CDR3 runs to 15 residues. Full variable domain (outside the CDR3, taken from reference TRBV7-9 and TRBJ1-5): DTGVSQNPRHKITKRGQNVTFRCDPISEHNRLYWYRQTLGQGPEFLTYFQNEAQLEKSRLLSDRFSAERPKGSFSTLEIQRTEQGDSAMYLCASSLSGQGGQPQHFGDGTRLSIL.